This TCR beta chain was documented in a study of blood T cell repertoires in COVID-19. In the study overall: Both acute and convalescent COVID-19 samples were obtained from the United States, Italy and Spain. From T cells, B-cell-depleted T cells, or PBMCs came the material, which was cDNA or gDNA.

The CDR3 is made up of 14 amino acids. The V gene's germline CDR1 is MNHNS and CDR2 SASEGT. In the original analysis: How many nucleated cells were present was estimated from reference gene primer amplification. Sequenced by immunoSEQ multiplex PCR; TCRdb stores in-frame clones only, minus some. V and J calls and clone size are as listed in that table; D and trimming were resolved from the DNA. The repertoire holds around 260,000 clones, with 84% as singletons. Comments on this clone: The junction differs from germline at one of its ends, possibly a read error.

The chain has TRBV6-1 and TRBJ2-7; 13 bases agree with TRBD2. The sample taken for sequencing was peripheral blood. The TCR was taken from a man in his sixties with acute or convalescent COVID-19. In DNA, the CDR3 is TGTGCCAGCAGTGAATGGAGACTAGCGGGAGGCCGGGACTTC. It translates to CASSEWRLAGGRDF.